This TCR beta chain was obtained from a study of cytomegalovirus exposure and HLA in healthy donors. This clone was detected a few times. The repertoire was sequenced with immunoSEQ multiplex PCR; TCRdb's copy has only in-frame clones and lacks some. The data contain 140,000 or so clones, 90% of them singletons. CDR1 and CDR2 (germline): SGHAT, FQNNGV. The CDR3 sequence is 15 residues long. Trimming removed 5 bases at V and 7 bases at J, with 18 bases between. The chain has TRBV11-2 and TRBJ2-1; weak D call: TRBD2 (6 bases). The source of this sequence is a woman aged 25 to 45 in good health and CMV-seropositive. The specimen was PBMCs. The CDR3 nucleotides are TGTGCCAGCAGCACCCACCGGGACTGGACTAATGAGCAGTTCTTC. Its translation: CASSTHRDWTNEQFF.